These 32 T cell receptor beta chains came from one sample sequenced in a study of blood T cells in healthy people across ages. Then a second PCR, running roughly 7 to 12 cycles, was carried out with a sample-barcoded 5' primer and a J-beta primer mix. TCRdb processed the 5' RACE reads anew with MiXCR; each CDR3 protein has one entry. The sample includes under 950,000 distinct CDR3 sequences, approximately 21% of them seen just once. The sequenced material came from blood. The receptors stem from a man in his 70s in good health.

Only a few counts were recorded for this clonotype. The chain couples TRBV6-1 to TRBJ2-4, with D perhaps matching TRBD1 (5 bases). This CDR3 has 15 amino acids. V lost 6 bases to trimming and J lost 0 bases, with 12 bases between them. Germline CDR1 reads MNHNS; CDR2 reads SASEGT. The CDR3 sequence: CASRAQALAKNIQYF. The CDR3 nucleotides are TGTGCCAGCAGGGCACAGGCTCTAGCCAAAAACATTCAGTACTTC.

A note on this clonotype: Since no conserved phenylalanine or tryptophan closes the CDR3, a read error is the likely cause. The genes are TRBV9 and TRBJ1-4; TRBD1 matches 7 bases. This CDR3 is 15 amino acids long. V was pared by 5 bases and J by 12 bases, with 16 bases of the junction left unmatched. Germline CDR1 and CDR2: SGDLS and YYNGEE. The CDR3 spells CASSGGTELVRELFL. DNA for the CDR3: TGTGCCAGCAGTGGGGGGACAGAACTCGTACGGGAACTGTTTCTT.

This clonotype was detected only a few times. The CDR3 coding sequence is TGTGCCAGCAGTTTCTTGCGGGAAATTAGCACAGATACGCAGTATTTT. Protein sequence: CASSFLREISTDTQYF. This chain joins TRBV12-3 or TRBV12-4 and TRBJ2-3, with a tentative D call TRBD2 (6 bases). V shed 3 bases and J shed 0 bases, with 13 bases lying between them. CDR3 length: 16 residues.

This clonotype appeared a few times. V is TRBV7-2 and J is TRBJ1-6; possible D gene TRBD1, 6 bases. Germline CDR1 and CDR2: SGHTA and FQGNSA. The CDR3 spans 16 residues. The V gene lost 2 bases and the J gene lost 7 bases, with 15 bases spanning the gap. This chain's CDR3 is CASSLMGTLFNSPLHF. The CDR3, as DNA: TGTGCCAGCAGCTTAATGGGGACATTGTTCAATTCACCCCTCCACTTT.

Of note for this clonotype: Sequence at one end of the junction differs from germline and may be a read error. CDR3 in amino acids: CASSLHAMGQETLYF. The CDR3, as DNA: TGTGCCAGCAGCTTACACGCAATGGGTCAAGAGACCCTGTACTTC. The chain links TRBV7-9 to TRBJ2-5; D is unresolved. The CDR3 is made up of 15 amino acids. The germline V gene has CDR1 SEHNR and CDR2 FQNEAQ (reference sequence).

CDR3 sequence reads: CASSFRTGKNEQYF. CDR3 nucleotides: TGTGCCAGCAGTTTCCGGACAGGGAAGAACGAGCAGTACTTC. The rearrangement links TRBV6-6 to TRBJ2-5, with 8 bases fitting TRBD1. The J call may be mistaken, given a closer DNA end match to TRBJ2-7. CDR1 is MNHNY, CDR2 SVGAGI, per germline (reference sequence). This CDR3 is built from 14 residues.

The chain joins TRBV27 to TRBJ1-1; possible D gene TRBD1, 5 bases. Per germline, CDR1 MNHEY and CDR2 SMNVEV (reference sequence). Trimming left V 3 bases short and J 3 bases short, with 14 bases between. The CDR3 sequence is 15 residues long. The CDR3 bases are TGTGCCAGCAGTTTGGTCGGCGGGGCCGACACTGAAGCTTTCTTT. Its protein product is CASSLVGGADTEAFF.

Worth noting for this clonotype: Just one base apart from a much larger clone, this may be a read error. The rearrangement uses TRBV12-3 or TRBV12-4 and TRBJ2-1; the D is unclear. This CDR3 is 13 amino acids long. Written as DNA, the CDR3 is TGTGCCAACAGTTTTTTTAGTTACAATGAGCAGTTCTTC. This sequence encodes CANSFFSYNEQFF.

This clonotype turned up a few times. The J gene is TRBJ2-5, the V gene TRBV18; D is possibly TRBD2 (8 bases). The closer fit of TRBJ2-7 to the DNA end suggests the J call may be wrong. Germline V gene data show CDR1 as KGHSH and CDR2 as LQKENI. There are 15 residues in the CDR3. The CDR3 loop reads CASSAQGGLGYEQYF. For the CDR3, the DNA is TGTGCCAGCTCCGCTCAGGGGGGACTAGGATACGAGCAGTACTTC.

The chain employs TRBV7-2 and TRBJ2-5; 10 nucleotides match TRBD2. CDR1 is SGHTA and CDR2 is FQGNSA in the germline V gene. CDR3 size: 14 residues. After removal of 5 bases from V and 4 bases from J, the junction contained 4 bases not matched to a gene. CDR3: CASSQRTSGETQYF. CDR3 DNA: TGTGCCAGCAGCCAGAGGACTAGCGGAGAGACCCAGTACTTC.

This chain joins TRBV3-1 and TRBJ2-3, with 8 bases fitting TRBD1. Germline V CDR1 and CDR2: LGHDT, YNNKEL (reference sequence). This CDR3 has 16 amino acids. After removal of 4 bases from V and 6 bases from J, the junction contained 12 bases not matched to a gene. CDR3 DNA: TGTGCCAGCAGCCCTTATGGCCAGGGGGCATCCGATACGCAGTATTTT. Translated: CASSPYGQGASDTQYF.

The V call is TRBV5-1, the J call TRBJ2-3; 9 nucleotides match TRBD1. This CDR3 is 16 amino acids long. V lost 0 bases and J lost 5; bases outside the gene matches: 7. Germline V gives CDR1 SGHRS, CDR2 YFSETQ. The CDR3 region has the DNA TGCGCCAGCAGCTTGGGGGACAGGGTGTATCAAGATACGCAGTATTTT. This translates into CASSLGDRVYQDTQYF.

This clonotype was detected a few times. V is TRBV5-1 and J is TRBJ1-4; 7 positions match TRBD1. Trimming removed 4 bases from V and 5 bases from J; junction bases left unmatched: 8. The CDR3 totals 15 residues. CDR1 is SGHRS and CDR2 is YFSETQ in the germline V gene. CDR3 nucleotides: TGCGCCAGCAGCAGCCTGGGGACAGTGAATGAAAAACTGTTTTTT. It is translated as CASSSLGTVNEKLFF.

The V call is TRBV5-6, the J call TRBJ1-5; 7 bases match TRBD1. Unmatched junction bases numbered 18, after V lost 3 bases and J lost 0 bases. Germline V lookup: CDR1 SGHDT, CDR2 YYEEEE. CDR3 length: 20 residues. CDR3 coding DNA: TGTGCCAGCAGCTCACGGACAGGTCACTCGTTGTTTAATAGCAATCAGCCCCAGCATTTT. Translation gives CASSSRTGHSLFNSNQPQHF.

V and J are TRBV7-2 and TRBJ1-2, with 7 positions matching TRBD1. This CDR3 comprises 12 residues. The V and J ends lost 5 bases and 10 bases, in that order; junction bases with no gene match: 7. The germline V gene has CDR1 SGHTA and CDR2 FQGNSA. The CDR3 spells CASSVQGQDYTF. CDR3 bases: TGTGCCAGCAGCGTACAGGGGCAGGACTACACCTTC.

V and J are TRBV6-1 and TRBJ2-5; TRBD1 matches at 10 bases. The end of the DNA aligns better with TRBJ2-7, so the J call may be wrong. The CDR3 length is 15 residues. Per the germline V gene, CDR1 is MNHNS and CDR2 is SASEGT. The CDR3 DNA sequence: TGTGCCAGCAGAACCACCCGGGACAGGGGTAACGAGCAGTACTTC. This codes for CASRTTRDRGNEQYF.

The chain links TRBV7-2 to TRBJ2-5, with a tentative D call TRBD2 (6 bases). The germline CDR1 and CDR2 sequences are SGHTA and FQGNSA. Trimming stripped 4 bases from V and 12 bases from J, with 21 bases between. The CDR3 length is 14 residues. The CDR3 nucleotides are TGTGCCAGCAGCTCAATGGGGGGTCTTCGAACCGAGTACTTC. Its translation is CASSSMGGLRTEYF.

This clonotype was seen a handful of times. The chain has TRBV9 and TRBJ1-4; tentatively, D is TRBD1 (6 bases). Trimming left V 3 bases short and J 8 bases short, with 20 bases between. The CDR3 length is 16 residues. The germline gives CDR1 SGDLS, CDR2 YYNGEE. In DNA form, the CDR3 reads TGTGCCAGCAGCGCCCGTGGAGGGGCGCAGGGGGAAAAACTGTTTTTT. As protein: CASSARGGAQGEKLFF.

Comment on this clonotype: It is likely a read error, because the conserved phenylalanine at the end of the CDR3 is missing. The DNA is left out, because the CDR3 cannot be placed on it with certainty; the CDR3 is given as TCRdb lists it. The J gene is TRBJ2-3, the V gene TRBV12-3 or TRBV12-4. The CDR3 is 12 residues long, ends included. The CDR3 loop reads CASSLESDTQYS.

V is TRBV10-3 and J is TRBJ2-1, with 8 bases fitting TRBD2. CDR1 and CDR2 (germline): ENHRY, SYGVKD. V was pared by 6 bases and J by 0 bases, with 4 bases of the junction left unmatched. This CDR3 contains 15 residues. Here the CDR3 DNA reads TGTGCCATCAGCGAACTAGCGGACTCCTACAATGAGCAGTTCTTC. Protein sequence: CAISELADSYNEQFF.

CDR3 DNA: TGCAGTGCGCGTCACCATGAGCAGTTCTTC. Residues: CSARHHEQFF. The chain joins TRBV20-1 to TRBJ2-1; D is unresolved. The CDR3 contains 10 residues. CDR1 is DFQATT, CDR2 SNEGSKA, per germline (reference sequence). V lost 6 bases, J lost 8 bases, and 8 bases lay in between.

The chain uses TRBV4-3 and TRBJ1-4; 8 bases line up with TRBD1. Germline assignment: CDR1 LGHNA and CDR2 YSLEER. This CDR3 spans 16 amino acids. Losses at the gene ends were 1 base for V and 7 bases for J; bases not matched to a gene: 8. The CDR3 region has the DNA TGCGCCAGCAGCCAAGTCAGGCAGGGGGCAGGTGAAAAACTGTTTTTT. Protein sequence: CASSQVRQGAGEKLFF.

The V and J genes are TRBV3-1 and TRBJ2-1; no reliable D call. Germline lookup yields CDR1 LGHDT and CDR2 YNNKEL (reference sequence). Trimming took off 8 bases at V and 3 bases at J, with 17 bases between the two ends. This CDR3 spans 15 amino acids. The CDR3 loop reads CASGPRAALYNEQFF. CDR3 bases: TGTGCCAGCGGGCCCCGGGCGGCCCTCTACAATGAGCAGTTCTTC.

On this clonotype itself: The CDR3 end shows no conserved phenylalanine or tryptophan, and so a read error is likely. The CDR3 DNA sequence: TGTGCCAGCAGTGAACCCCTGAAGACCCAGTACTCC. Translated: CASSEPLKTQYS. This chain links TRBV25-1 with TRBJ2-5; no clear D. Germline loops: CDR1 MGHDK, CDR2 SYGVNS. Trimming pared 2 bases from V and 6 bases from J, leaving 7 bases between. CDR3 length equals 12 residues.

This clonotype has at least ten counts. The CDR3 bases are TGTGCCAGCTCACCACAGGGCCTACAAGAGACCCAGTACTTC. Protein: CASSPQGLQETQYF. The chain joins TRBV18 to TRBJ2-5, with no clear D. From germline, CDR1 is KGHSH and CDR2 LQKENI. The CDR3 loop spans 14 amino acids. The V end was cut by 1 base, the J end by 2 bases, with 8 bases between.

A few counts support this clonotype. V gene TRBV5-4 combines with J gene TRBJ2-3; 7 positions agree with TRBD2. Looked up from germline, CDR1 is SGHNT and CDR2 is YYREEE (reference sequence). The J segment lost 1 base and the V segment lost 3 bases, leaving 11 bases of the junction unmatched. There are 17 residues in the CDR3. CDR3 nucleotide sequence: TGTGCCAGCAGCTACCCCCGCCCGGGGGGTGGCACAGATACGCAGTATTTT. It translates to CASSYPRPGGGTDTQYF. The full variable domain, rest sourced from reference TRBV5-4 and TRBJ2-3, is ETGVTQSPTHLIKTRGQQVTLRCSSQSGHNTVSWYQQALGQGPQFIFQYYREEENGRGNFPPRFSGLQFPNYSSELNVNALELDDSALYLCASSYPRPGGGTDTQYFGPGTRLTVL.

This clonotype came up many times. The V call is TRBV10-3, the J call TRBJ2-5, with D possibly TRBD2 on 6 matching bases. This CDR3 has 13 amino acids. Germline-derived CDR1 and CDR2 are ENHRY and SYGVKD. The germline V and J ends were trimmed by 6 bases and 3 bases, with 11 bases remaining between them. CDR3 loop: CAIRSEGKETQYF. The CDR3 nucleotides are TGTGCCATCAGGTCGGAGGGGAAAGAGACCCAGTACTTC.

This sequence joins TRBV29-1 and TRBJ2-1; 7 nucleotides align to TRBD1. The CDR3 covers 14 residues. The germline V gene encodes CDR1 SQVTM and CDR2 ANQGSEA. The V and J ends lost 2 bases and 2 bases, in that order; junction bases with no gene match: 3. CDR3 amino acids: CSVEKGATYNEQFF. The CDR3 region has the DNA TGCAGCGTTGAAAAGGGGGCGACCTACAATGAGCAGTTCTTC.

V and J are TRBV12-3 or TRBV12-4 and TRBJ1-3; 7 nucleotides line up with TRBD1. V lost 4 bases, J lost 4 bases, and 7 bases stayed unmatched. CDR3 length: 15 residues. The CDR3 sequence: CASSSQTGVGNTIYF. In DNA form, the CDR3 reads TGTGCCAGCAGTTCCCAAACAGGGGTCGGAAACACCATATATTTT.

The genes are TRBV4-3 and TRBJ2-3, with D perhaps matching TRBD1 or TRBD2 (5 bases each). The CDR3 has 16 amino acids. Trimming pared 4 bases from V and 3 bases from J, leaving 17 bases between. Looked up from germline, CDR1 is LGHNA and CDR2 is YSLEER. The CDR3 loop is CASSPGLGVRTDTQYF. As DNA, the CDR3 is TGCGCCAGCAGCCCGGGCTTGGGGGTTCGAACAGATACGCAGTATTTT.

This clonotype has ten or more counts. The V and J genes are TRBV20-1 and TRBJ2-5; D is unclear. The CDR3 has 13 amino acids. Germline CDR1 DFQATT, CDR2 SNEGSKA (reference sequence). The CDR3 loop reads CSPRTTSQETQYF. The CDR3 bases are TGCAGCCCTAGGACGACAAGCCAAGAGACCCAGTACTTC.

The chain employs TRBV4-3 and TRBJ1-2; 9 bases align to TRBD1. The V segment lost 1 base and the J segment 3 bases; nucleotides outside the gene matches: 12. This CDR3 is built from 18 residues. Per germline, CDR1 LGHNA and CDR2 YSLEER. CDR3 protein: CASSQVFRTGALDYGYTF. The CDR3 DNA reads TGCGCCAGCAGCCAAGTGTTCAGGACAGGGGCTCTGGACTATGGCTACACCTTC.